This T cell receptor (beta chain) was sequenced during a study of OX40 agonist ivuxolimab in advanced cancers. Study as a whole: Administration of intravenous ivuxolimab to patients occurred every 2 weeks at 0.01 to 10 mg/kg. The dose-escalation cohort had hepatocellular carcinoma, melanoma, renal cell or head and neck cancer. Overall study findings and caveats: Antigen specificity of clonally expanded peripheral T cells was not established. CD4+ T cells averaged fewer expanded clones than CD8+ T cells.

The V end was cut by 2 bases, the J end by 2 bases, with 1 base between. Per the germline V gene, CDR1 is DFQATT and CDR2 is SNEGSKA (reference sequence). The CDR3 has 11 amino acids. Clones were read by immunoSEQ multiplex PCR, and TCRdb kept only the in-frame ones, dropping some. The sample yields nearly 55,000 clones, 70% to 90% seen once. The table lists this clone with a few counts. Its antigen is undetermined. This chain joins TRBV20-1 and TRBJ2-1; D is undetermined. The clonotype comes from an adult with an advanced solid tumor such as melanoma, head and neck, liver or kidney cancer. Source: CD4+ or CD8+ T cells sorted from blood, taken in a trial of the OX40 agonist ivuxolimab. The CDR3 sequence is CSARPYNEQFF. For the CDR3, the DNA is TGCAGTGCTAGACCCTACAATGAGCAGTTCTTC.